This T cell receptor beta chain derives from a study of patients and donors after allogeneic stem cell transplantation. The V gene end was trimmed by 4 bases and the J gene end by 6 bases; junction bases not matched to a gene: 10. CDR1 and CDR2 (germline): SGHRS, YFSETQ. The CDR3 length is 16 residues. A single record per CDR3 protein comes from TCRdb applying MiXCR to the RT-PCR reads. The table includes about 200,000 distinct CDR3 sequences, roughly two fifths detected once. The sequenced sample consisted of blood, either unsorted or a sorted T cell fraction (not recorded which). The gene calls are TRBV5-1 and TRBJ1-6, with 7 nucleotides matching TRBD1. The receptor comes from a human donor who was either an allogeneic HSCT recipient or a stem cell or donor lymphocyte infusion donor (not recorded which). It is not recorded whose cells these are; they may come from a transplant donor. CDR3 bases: TGCGCCAGCAGCCGTGGAGGGGGCGTGCGTAATTCACCCCTCCACTTT. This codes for CASSRGGGVRNSPLHF. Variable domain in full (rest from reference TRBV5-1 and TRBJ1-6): KAGVTQTPRYLIKTRGQQVTLSCSPISGHRSVSWYQQTPGQGLQFLFEYFSETQRNKGNFPGRFSGRQFSNSRSEMNVSTLELGDSALYLCASSRGGGVRNSPLHFGNGTRLTVT.